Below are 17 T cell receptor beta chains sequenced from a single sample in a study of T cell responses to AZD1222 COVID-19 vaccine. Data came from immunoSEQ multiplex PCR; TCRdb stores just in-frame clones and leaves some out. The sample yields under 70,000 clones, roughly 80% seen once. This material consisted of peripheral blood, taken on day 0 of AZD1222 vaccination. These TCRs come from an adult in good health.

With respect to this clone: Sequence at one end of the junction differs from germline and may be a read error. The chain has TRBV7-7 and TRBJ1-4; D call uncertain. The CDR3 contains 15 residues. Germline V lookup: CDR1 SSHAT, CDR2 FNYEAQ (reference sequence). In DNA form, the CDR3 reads TGTGCTAGCAGTCGATCGGGCTCGGCGAATGAAAAACTGTTTTTT. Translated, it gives CASSRSGSANEKLFF.

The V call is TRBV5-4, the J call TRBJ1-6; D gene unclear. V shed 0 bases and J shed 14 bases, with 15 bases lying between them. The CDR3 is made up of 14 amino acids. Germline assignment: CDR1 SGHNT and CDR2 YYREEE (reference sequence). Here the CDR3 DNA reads TGTGCCAGCAGCTTGGGTTCAGATCTCCTCACCCTCCACTTT. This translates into CASSLGSDLLTLHF.

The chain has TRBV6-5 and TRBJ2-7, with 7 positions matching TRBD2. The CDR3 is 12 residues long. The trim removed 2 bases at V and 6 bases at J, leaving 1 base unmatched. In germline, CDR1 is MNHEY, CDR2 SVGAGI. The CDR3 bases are TGTGCCAGCAGTTACGGGGGGGGCGAGCAGTACTTC. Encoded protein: CASSYGGGEQYF.

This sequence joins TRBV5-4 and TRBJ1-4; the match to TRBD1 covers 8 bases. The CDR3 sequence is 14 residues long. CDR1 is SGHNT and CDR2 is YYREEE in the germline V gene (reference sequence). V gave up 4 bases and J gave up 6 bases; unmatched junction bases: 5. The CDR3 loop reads CASSPDRVDEKLFF. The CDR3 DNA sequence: TGTGCCAGCAGCCCGGACAGGGTAGATGAAAAACTGTTTTTT.

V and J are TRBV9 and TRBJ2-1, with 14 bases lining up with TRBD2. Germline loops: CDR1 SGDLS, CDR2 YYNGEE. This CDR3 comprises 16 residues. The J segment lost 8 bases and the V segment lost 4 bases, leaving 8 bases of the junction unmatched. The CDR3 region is CASSTSGTSGSYEQFF. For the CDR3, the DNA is TGTGCCAGCAGCACCTCCGGGACTAGCGGGAGCTATGAGCAGTTCTTC.

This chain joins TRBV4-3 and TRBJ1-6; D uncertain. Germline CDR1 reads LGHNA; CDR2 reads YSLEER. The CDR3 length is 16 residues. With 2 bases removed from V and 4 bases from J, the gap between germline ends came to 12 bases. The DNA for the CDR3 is TGCGCCAGCAGCCAATCCCGGGTGCCTTATAATTCACCCCTCCACTTT. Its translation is CASSQSRVPYNSPLHF.

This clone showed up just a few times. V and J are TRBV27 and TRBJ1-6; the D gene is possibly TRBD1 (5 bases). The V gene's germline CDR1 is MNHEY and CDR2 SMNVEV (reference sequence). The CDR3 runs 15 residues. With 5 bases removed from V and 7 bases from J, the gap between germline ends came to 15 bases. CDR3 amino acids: CASSKGWGPNSPLHF. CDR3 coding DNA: TGTGCCAGCAGTAAAGGGTGGGGACCGAATTCACCCCTCCACTTT.

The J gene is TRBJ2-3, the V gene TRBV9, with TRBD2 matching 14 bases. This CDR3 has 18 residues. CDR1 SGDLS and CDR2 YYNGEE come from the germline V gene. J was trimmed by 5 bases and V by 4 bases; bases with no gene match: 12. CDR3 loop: CASSPRPGTSGSGDTQYF. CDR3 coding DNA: TGTGCCAGCAGCCCGCGTCCCGGGACTAGCGGGAGTGGAGATACGCAGTATTTT.

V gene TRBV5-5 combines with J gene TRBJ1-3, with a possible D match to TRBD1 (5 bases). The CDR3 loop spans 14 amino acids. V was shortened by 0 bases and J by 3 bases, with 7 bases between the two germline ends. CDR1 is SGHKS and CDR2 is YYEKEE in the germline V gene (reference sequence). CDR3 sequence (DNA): TGTGCCAGCAGCTTGGCGGGGGGTGGAAACACCATATATTTT. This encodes CASSLAGGGNTIYF. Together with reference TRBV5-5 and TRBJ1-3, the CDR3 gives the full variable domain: DAGVTQSPTHLIKTRGQQVTLRCSPISGHKSVSWYQQVLGQGPQFIFQYYEKEERGRGNFPDRFSARQFPNYSSELNVNALLLGDSALYLCASSLAGGGNTIYFGEGSWLTVV.

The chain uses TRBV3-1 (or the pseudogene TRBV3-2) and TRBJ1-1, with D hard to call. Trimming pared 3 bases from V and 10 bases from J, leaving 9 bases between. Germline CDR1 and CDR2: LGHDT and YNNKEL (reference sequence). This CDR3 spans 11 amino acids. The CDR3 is CASSQNRVAFF. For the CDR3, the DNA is TGTGCCAGCAGCCAGAACCGGGTAGCTTTCTTT.

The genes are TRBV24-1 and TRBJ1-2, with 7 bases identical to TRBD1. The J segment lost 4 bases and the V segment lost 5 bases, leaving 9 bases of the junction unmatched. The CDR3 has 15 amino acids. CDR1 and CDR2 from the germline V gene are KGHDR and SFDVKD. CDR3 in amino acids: CATSGGQGGLYGYTF. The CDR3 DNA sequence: TGTGCCACCAGTGGAGGGCAGGGGGGGCTCTATGGCTACACCTTC.

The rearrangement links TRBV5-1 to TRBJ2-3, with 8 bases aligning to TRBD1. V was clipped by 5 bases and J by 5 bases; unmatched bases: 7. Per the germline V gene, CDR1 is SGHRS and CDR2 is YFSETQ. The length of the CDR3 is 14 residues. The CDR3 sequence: CASRLQGAGDTQYF. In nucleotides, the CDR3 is TGCGCCAGCAGATTGCAGGGGGCGGGAGATACGCAGTATTTT.

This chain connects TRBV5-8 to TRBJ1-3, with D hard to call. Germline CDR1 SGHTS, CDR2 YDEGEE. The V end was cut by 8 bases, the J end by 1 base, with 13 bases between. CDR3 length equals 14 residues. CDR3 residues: CASSDGQSGNTIYF. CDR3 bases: TGTGCCAGTAGCGACGGGCAGTCTGGAAACACCATATATTTT.

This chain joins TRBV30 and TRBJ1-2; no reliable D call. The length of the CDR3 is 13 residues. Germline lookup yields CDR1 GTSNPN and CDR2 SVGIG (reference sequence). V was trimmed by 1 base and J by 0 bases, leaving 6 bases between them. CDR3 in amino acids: CAWSGRANYGYTF. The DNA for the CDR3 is TGTGCCTGGAGTGGGAGGGCTAACTATGGCTACACCTTC.

CDR3 bases: TGTGCCAGCAGCTTACTACACGGACAGTTTTCCTACGAGCAGTACTTC. Encoded protein: CASSLLHGQFSYEQYF. The chain recombines TRBV7-3 with TRBJ2-7, with D possibly matching TRBD1 (6 bases). The CDR3 runs to 16 residues. From germline, CDR1 is SGHTA and CDR2 FQGTGA. V was clipped by 2 bases and J by 1 base, with 15 bases between them.

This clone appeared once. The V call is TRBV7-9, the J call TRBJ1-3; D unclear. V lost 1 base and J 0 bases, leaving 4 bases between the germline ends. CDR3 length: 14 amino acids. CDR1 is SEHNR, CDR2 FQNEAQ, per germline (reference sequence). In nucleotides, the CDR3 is TGTGCCAGCAGCTTAGTACTCTCTGGAAACACCATATATTTT. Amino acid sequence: CASSLVLSGNTIYF.

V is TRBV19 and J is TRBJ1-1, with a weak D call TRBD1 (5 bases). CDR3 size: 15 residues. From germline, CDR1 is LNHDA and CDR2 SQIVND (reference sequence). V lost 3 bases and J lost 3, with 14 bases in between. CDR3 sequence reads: CASSISGAVHTEAFF. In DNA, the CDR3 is TGTGCCAGTAGTATTTCTGGGGCAGTCCACACTGAAGCTTTCTTT.